Listed below are T cell receptor beta chains from one sample, sequenced in a study of blood T cell repertoires in COVID-19. Sequencing was performed with immunoSEQ multiplex PCR; in TCRdb, only in-frame clones are kept and a portion is missing. This table holds around 82,000 clones, about 91% found once. Material: peripheral blood. These receptors were obtained from a man between 65 and 85 years old with active or convalescent COVID-19. Each CDR3 is given with its conserved first and last residue. D genes are given only for firm matches. Clone size is not always given. Where it is, it says once, few, many or a class for expanded clones.

j_call	d_call	v_call	cdr3_length	clone_size	cdr3_nt	cdr3_aa
TRBJ2-7	NA	TRBV5-6	15	NA	TGTGCCAGCAGCTTCGTCGGGGGTTCCTCCTACGAGCAGTACTTC	CASSFVGGSSYEQYF
TRBJ1-1	NA	TRBV12-3/TRBV12-4	13	NA	TGTGCCAGCAGTTTCTTCGGGAACACTGAAGCTTTCTTT	CASSFFGNTEAFF
TRBJ1-4	NA	TRBV5-1	15	NA	TGCGCCAGCAGCTTGGGGGCGAACAGCCATGAAAAACTGTTTTTT	CASSLGANSHEKLFF
TRBJ2-1	TRBD1	TRBV7-2	12	NA	TGTGCCAGCAGCCGTACAGGGGGCGAGCAGTTCTTC	CASSRTGGEQFF
TRBJ1-1	TRBD1	TRBV10-3	12	NA	TGTGCCATCTCGGGACAGGGTTTTGCGGCTTTCTTT	CAISGQGFAAFF
TRBJ1-2	NA	TRBV30	16	NA	TGTGCCTGGAGTGGACAGGCACCTAAAGACGGGTATGGCTACACCTTC	CAWSGQAPKDGYGYTF
TRBJ1-2	TRBD1	TRBV5-1	16	NA	TGCGCCAGCAGCTTGTTTCTCAGGGGGACTAACTATGGCTACACCTTC	CASSLFLRGTNYGYTF
TRBJ2-7	TRBD1	TRBV5-4	15	NA	TGTGCCAGCAGGGATCCGGGACAGGGTCACTACGAGCAGTACTTC	CASRDPGQGHYEQYF
TRBJ1-1	NA	TRBV2	11	NA	TGTGCCAGCGGCAGGGAGGGTGAAGCTTTCTTT	CASGREGEAFF
TRBJ2-2	NA	TRBV6-2/TRBV6-3	19	once	TGTGCCAGCAGCCCTAACGCCCGATTCCGCCTTTTGAGCCCCGGGGAGCTGTTTTTT	CASSPNARFRLLSPGELFF
TRBJ2-1	NA	TRBV2	14	NA	TGTGCCAGCAGTGTGGAACAGGGTAAGAATGAGCAGTTCTTC	CASSVEQGKNEQFF
TRBJ2-5	TRBD2	TRBV7-2	15	NA	TGTGCCAGCAGCCTACTAGCGGGGGGAGGAGAGACCCAGTACTTC	CASSLLAGGGETQYF
TRBJ1-4	NA	TRBV2	15	NA	TGTGCCAGCAGTGGGTCGTACCCGGCTAATGAAAAACTGTTTTTT	CASSGSYPANEKLFF
TRBJ1-1	NA	TRBV2	14	few	TGTGCCAGCAACACACGACTCCCGAGCACTGAAGCTTTCTTT	CASNTRLPSTEAFF
TRBJ1-5	TRBD1	TRBV4-1	16	NA	TGCGCCAGCAGCCAAGACCCCACAGGGGGCAATCAGCCCCAGCATTTT	CASSQDPTGGNQPQHF
TRBJ1-4	NA	TRBV25-1	15	once	TGTGCCAGCAGTGAGGGGCAGGTTTTTAATGAAAAACTGTTTTTT	CASSEGQVFNEKLFF
TRBJ2-5	TRBD1	TRBV5-1	15	NA	TGCGCCAGCAGTTCTACCTCAGGGGGCGGTGAGACCCAGTACTTC	CASSSTSGGGETQYF
TRBJ2-2	NA	TRBV3-1/TRBV3-2	15	NA	TGTGCCAGCAGCCCCCAGGGGGGAAACACCGGGGAGCTGTTTTTT	CASSPQGGNTGELFF
TRBJ2-7	NA	TRBV30	13	NA	TGTGCCTGGAGTGTTTCGGAGGCCTACGAGCAGTACTTC	CAWSVSEAYEQYF
TRBJ1-5	NA	TRBV4-1	16	NA	TGCGCCAGCAGCCAAGTGGGGTCTGGGAGCCGCCAGCCCCAGCATTTT	CASSQVGSGSRQPQHF
TRBJ2-1	TRBD1	TRBV2	14	NA	TGTGCCAGCATGAGACAGGGAGTCAGGCGTGAGCAGTTCTTC	CASMRQGVRREQFF
TRBJ2-6	NA	TRBV5-1	15	NA	TGCGCCAGCAGCCCCGTTCAGGCTGGGGCCAACGTCCTGACTTTC	CASSPVQAGANVLTF
TRBJ1-1	TRBD1	TRBV6-5	14	once	TGTGCCAGCAGAATACAGGGGGGGAACACTGAAGCTTTCTTT	CASRIQGGNTEAFF
TRBJ2-3	TRBD2	TRBV10-2	14	NA	TGCGCCAGCAGTTTAGCGGGGGTACCAGATACGCAGTATTTT	CASSLAGVPDTQYF
TRBJ2-1	TRBD1	TRBV9	15	NA	TGTGCCAGCAGCGTAGGGGACAGGGAGTACAATGAGCAGTTCTTC	CASSVGDREYNEQFF
TRBJ1-2	NA	TRBV6-2/TRBV6-3	15	NA	TGTGCCAGCAGTTACCCGATACAGTGGAACTATGGCTACACCTTC	CASSYPIQWNYGYTF
TRBJ1-2	TRBD1	TRBV5-1	15	few	TGCGCCAGCAGCCCGAGAGGGGGCCAGGGCTATGGCTACACCTTC	CASSPRGGQGYGYTF